The 7 T cell receptor beta chains presented below share a single source sample, sequenced in a study of blood T cells in healthy people across ages. Through a sample-barcoded 5' primer and a J-beta primer mix, a second PCR was run for roughly 6 to 11 cycles. A single record per CDR3 protein comes from TCRdb applying MiXCR to the 5' RACE reads. This sample has about 1.5 million distinct CDR3 sequences, with approximately 43% found just once. Specimen: blood. Source of these receptors: a woman between 18 and 30 years old in good health.

This rearrangement joins TRBV13 to TRBJ2-5; TRBD2 is a possible D gene (6 bases). The CDR3 has 18 residues. Looked up from germline, CDR1 is PRHDT and CDR2 is FYEKMQ (reference sequence). Trimming stripped 1 base from V and 0 bases from J, with 18 bases between. As DNA, the CDR3 is TGTGCCAGCAGCTTAGCTCAGGCGGGAAACGTGTACCAAGAGACCCAGTACTTC. This codes for CASSLAQAGNVYQETQYF.

This chain joins TRBV3-1 and TRBJ2-7, with 7 bases lining up with TRBD2. The CDR3 runs to 15 residues. J gave up 2 bases and V 1 base, and 5 bases lay outside the gene matches. Germline V gene data show CDR1 as LGHDT and CDR2 as YNNKEL (reference sequence). The CDR3 nucleotides read TGTGCCAGCAGCCAAGCGACGGGAGGCCCCTACGAGCAGTACTTC. Its protein product is CASSQATGGPYEQYF.

The rearrangement uses TRBV4-3 and TRBJ1-4; D call uncertain. The CDR3 is 15 residues long. CDR1 is LGHNA, CDR2 YSLEER, per germline. The germline V and J ends were trimmed by 0 bases and 13 bases, with 18 bases remaining between them. The chain's CDR3 is CASSQERLPYVALFF. In nucleotides, the CDR3 is TGCGCCAGCAGCCAAGAGCGGTTGCCATATGTGGCACTGTTTTTT.

As to this clonotype: A much more abundant neighbour one base away suggests this may be a read error. The chain has TRBV28 and TRBJ2-1; D may be TRBD1 or TRBD2 (6 bases each). The germline gives CDR1 MDHEN, CDR2 SYDVKM. The CDR3 contains 20 residues. CDR3 coding DNA: TGTGCCAGCAAGGGGGGTCAGGGATTGCTCTTTGCTCCACCCTACAATGAGCAGTTGTTC. This sequence encodes CASKGGQGLLFAPPYNEQLF.

Turning to this clonotype: This likely comes from a read error, as the CDR3 has no conserved phenylalanine or tryptophan at its end. The chain is built from TRBV7-9 and TRBJ1-1; D unresolved. The germline V gene encodes CDR1 SEHNR and CDR2 FQNEAQ (reference sequence). The CDR3 loop spans 15 amino acids. The V end was cut by 3 bases, the J end by 1 base, with 12 bases between. Here the CDR3 reads CASSFFPPTNTEAFV. The CDR3 DNA sequence: TGTGCCAGCAGCTTTTTCCCCCCCACGAACACTGAAGCTTTCGTT.

V and J are TRBV11-2 and TRBJ2-7, with 11 bases matching TRBD1. This CDR3 region has 13 residues. Germline loops: CDR1 SGHAT, CDR2 FQNNGV. With 8 bases clipped from V and 4 bases from J, the junction kept 4 bases outside the gene matches. CDR3 bases: TGTGCCAGCCAGGGACAGGGGGGTTACGAGCAGTACTTC. Its translation is CASQGQGGYEQYF.

This clonotype was seen only a few times. V usage is TRBV5-1 and J usage is TRBJ2-1; 11 bases align to TRBD2. Trimming at V came to 0 bases and at J to 4 bases, leaving 9 bases not matched to a gene. This CDR3 contains 18 residues. Germline CDR1 reads SGHRS; CDR2 reads YFSETQ. The CDR3: CASSLGSSGGRKYNEQFF. As DNA, the CDR3 is TGCGCCAGCAGCTTGGGGTCTAGCGGGGGGCGCAAATACAATGAGCAGTTCTTC.